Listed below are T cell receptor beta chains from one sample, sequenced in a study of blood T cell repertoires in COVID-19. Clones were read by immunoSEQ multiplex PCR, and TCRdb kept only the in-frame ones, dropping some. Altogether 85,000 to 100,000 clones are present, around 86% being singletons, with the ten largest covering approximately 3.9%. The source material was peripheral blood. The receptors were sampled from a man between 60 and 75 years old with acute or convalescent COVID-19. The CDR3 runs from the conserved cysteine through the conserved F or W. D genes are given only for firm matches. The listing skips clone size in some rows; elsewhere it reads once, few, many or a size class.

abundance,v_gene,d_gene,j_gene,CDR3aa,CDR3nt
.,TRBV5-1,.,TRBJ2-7,CASSREGLGEQYF,TGCGCCAGCTCCCGGGAAGGCCTCGGCGAGCAGTACTTC
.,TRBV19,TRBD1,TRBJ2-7,CASRTGQGYEQYF,TGTGCCAGTAGAACGGGACAGGGATACGAGCAGTACTTC
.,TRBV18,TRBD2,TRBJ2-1,CASSPLLAGPGNEQFF,TGTGCCAGCTCACCACTACTAGCGGGGCCCGGGAATGAGCAGTTCTTC
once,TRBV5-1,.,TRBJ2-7,CASSPVTPGGRYNYEQYF,TGCGCCAGCAGCCCGGTAACGCCCGGGGGGCGTTATAACTACGAGCAGTACTTC
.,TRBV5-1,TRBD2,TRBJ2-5,CASSLVASGGARETQYF,TGCGCCAGCAGCTTGGTCGCTAGCGGGGGGGCCCGGGAGACCCAGTACTTC
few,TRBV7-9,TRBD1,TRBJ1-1,CASTEQGFGTEAFF,TGTGCCAGCACCGAACAGGGGTTTGGCACTGAAGCTTTCTTT
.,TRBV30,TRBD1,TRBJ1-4,CALDRVNEKLFF,TGTGCCTTGGACAGGGTGAATGAAAAACTGTTTTTT
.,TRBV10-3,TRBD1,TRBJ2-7,CAISDGTGASYEQYF,TGTGCCATCAGTGACGGGACAGGCGCATCCTACGAGCAGTACTTC
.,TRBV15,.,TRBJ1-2,CATSRDKGGLANYGYTF,TGTGCCACCAGCAGAGATAAGGGCGGGTTAGCTAACTATGGCTACACCTTC
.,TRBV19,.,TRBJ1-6,CASTTLAGTYFSPLHF,TGTGCCAGTACTACTCTGGCGGGGACCTATTTTTCACCCCTCCACTTT
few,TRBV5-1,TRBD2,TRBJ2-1,CASSPGTSGAYNEQFF,TGCGCCAGCAGCCCAGGGACTAGCGGGGCTTACAATGAGCAGTTCTTC
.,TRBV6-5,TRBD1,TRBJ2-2,CASRTGTGDTGELFF,TGTGCCAGCAGGACCGGGACAGGGGACACCGGGGAGCTGTTTTTT
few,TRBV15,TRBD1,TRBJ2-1,CATSREKPGQYNEQFF,TGTGCCACCAGCAGAGAAAAGCCGGGACAGTACAATGAGCAGTTCTTC
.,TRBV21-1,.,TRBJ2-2,CASSKRTGDHTGELFF,TGTGCCAGCAGCAAAAGAACAGGGGACCACACCGGGGAGCTGTTTTTT
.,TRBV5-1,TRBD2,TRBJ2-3,CASTLELAGGDTQYF,TGCGCCAGCACCTTGGAGTTAGCGGGAGGGGATACGCAGTATTTT
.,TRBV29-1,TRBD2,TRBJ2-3,CSVGTSGRIRDTQYF,TGCAGCGTTGGGACTAGCGGGAGGATCAGAGATACGCAGTATTTT
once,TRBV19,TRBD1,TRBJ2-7,CASSTRQGIAYEQYF,TGTGCCAGTAGTACCCGACAGGGTATAGCCTACGAGCAGTACTTC
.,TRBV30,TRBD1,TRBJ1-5,CAWSVTGDRPQHF,TGTGCCTGGAGTGTGACAGGGGATAGGCCCCAGCATTTT
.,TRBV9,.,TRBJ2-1,CASSVGGGYNEQFF,TGTGCCAGCAGCGTAGGTGGAGGTTACAATGAGCAGTTCTTC
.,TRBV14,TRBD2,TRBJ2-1,CASSPWTSGRGYNEQFF,TGTGCCAGCAGCCCCTGGACTAGCGGGAGGGGTTACAATGAGCAGTTCTTC
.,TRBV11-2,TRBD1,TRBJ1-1,CASSEQGALDTEAFF,TGTGCCAGCAGTGAACAGGGGGCGCTTGACACTGAAGCTTTCTTT
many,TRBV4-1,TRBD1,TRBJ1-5,CASSQGDRGDQPQHF,TGCGCCAGCAGCCAAGGTGACAGGGGGGATCAGCCCCAGCATTTT
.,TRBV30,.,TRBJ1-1,CAWSPVWGGAVTEAFF,TGTGCCTGGAGCCCCGTGTGGGGGGGCGCGGTCACTGAAGCTTTCTTT
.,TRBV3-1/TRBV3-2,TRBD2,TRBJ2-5,CASSPQNPGTSVNLGETQYF,TGTGCCAGCAGCCCCCAAAACCCCGGGACTAGCGTCAACCTGGGAGAGACCCAGTACTTC
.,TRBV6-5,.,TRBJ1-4,CASSRSGTNEKLFF,TGTGCCAGCAGCCGCAGCGGGACTAATGAAAAACTGTTTTTT
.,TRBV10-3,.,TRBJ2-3,CAIRDSSTDTQYF,TGTGCCATCAGGGACAGCAGCACAGATACGCAGTATTTT
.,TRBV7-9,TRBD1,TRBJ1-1,CASSGQGWNTEAFF,TGTGCCAGCAGCGGACAGGGCTGGAACACTGAAGCTTTCTTT
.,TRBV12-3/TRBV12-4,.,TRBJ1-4,CASSFGPNEKLFF,TGTGCCAGCAGTTTCGGTCCTAATGAAAAACTGTTTTTT
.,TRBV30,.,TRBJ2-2,CAWIPLGGNTGELFF,TGTGCCTGGATACCTCTCGGGGGTAACACCGGGGAGCTGTTTTTT
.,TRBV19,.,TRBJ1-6,CASRPTLSSYNSPLHF,TGTGCCAGTAGGCCGACATTGAGCTCCTATAATTCACCCCTCCACTTT
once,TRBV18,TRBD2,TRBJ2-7,CASSPRAGAVYEQYF,TGTGCCAGCTCACCTAGAGCGGGAGCAGTCTACGAGCAGTACTTC
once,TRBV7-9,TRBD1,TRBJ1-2,CASSLEGARNYGYTF,TGTGCCAGCAGCTTAGAGGGGGCCAGGAACTATGGCTACACCTTC
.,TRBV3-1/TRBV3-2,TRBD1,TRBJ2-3,CASSPFPGTVASTDTQYF,TGTGCCAGCAGCCCCTTTCCCGGGACAGTGGCTAGCACAGATACGCAGTATTTT
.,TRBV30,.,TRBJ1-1,CAWMERTEAFF,TGTGCCTGGATGGAGCGCACTGAAGCTTTCTTT
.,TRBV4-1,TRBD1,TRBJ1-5,CASSQARTGGLLSNQPQHF,TGCGCCAGCAGCCAAGCCCGGACAGGGGGGTTGTTAAGCAATCAGCCCCAGCATTTT
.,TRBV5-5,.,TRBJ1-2,CASSLGRGTFYGYTF,TGTGCCAGCAGCTTGGGGCGTGGGACATTTTATGGCTACACCTTC
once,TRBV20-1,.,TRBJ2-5,CSALPRETQYF,TGCAGTGCCCTCCCCCGGGAGACCCAGTACTTC
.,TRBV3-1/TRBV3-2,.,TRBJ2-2,CASSQGTTSGTGELFF,TGTGCCAGCAGCCAAGGGACTACCTCAGGGACCGGGGAGCTGTTTTTT
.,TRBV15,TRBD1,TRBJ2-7,CATSNPSGTGDEQYF,TGTGCCACCAGCAATCCCTCGGGGACAGGCGACGAGCAGTACTTC
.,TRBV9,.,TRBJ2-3,CASSVGSNLATDTQYF,TGTGCCAGCAGCGTAGGGTCGAACTTAGCCACAGATACGCAGTATTTT
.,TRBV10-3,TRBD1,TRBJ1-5,CAISESKTGGVQPQHF,TGTGCCATCAGTGAGTCGAAGACAGGGGGCGTTCAGCCCCAGCATTTT
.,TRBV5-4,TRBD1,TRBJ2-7,CASSSGTGRYEQYF,TGTGCCAGCAGCTCCGGGACAGGGAGATACGAGCAGTACTTC
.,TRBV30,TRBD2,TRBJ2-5,CAWTAGGGGETQYF,TGTGCCTGGACCGCCGGGGGGGGAGGAGAGACCCAGTACTTC
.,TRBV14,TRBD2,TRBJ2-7,CASSQVGLAGGPEYEQYF,TGTGCCAGCAGCCAAGTCGGGCTAGCGGGAGGGCCTGAATACGAGCAGTACTTC
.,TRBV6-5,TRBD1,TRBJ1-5,CASSYDSHQGRGTQHF,TGTGCCAGCAGTTACGATTCACACCAGGGCAGGGGGACCCAGCATTTT
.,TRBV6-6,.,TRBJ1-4,CASSQTGEDNEKLFF,TGTGCCAGCAGTCAGACGGGGGAGGATAATGAAAAACTGTTTTTT
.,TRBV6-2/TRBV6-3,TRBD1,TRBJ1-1,CASSQTGTGAFGTEAFF,TGTGCCAGCAGTCAGACCGGGACAGGGGCGTTTGGCACTGAAGCTTTCTTT
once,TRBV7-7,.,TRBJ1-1,CASSIGVNTEAFF,TGTGCTAGCAGCATCGGAGTGAACACTGAAGCTTTCTTT
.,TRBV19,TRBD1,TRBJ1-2,CASTVGQLYGYTF,TGTGCCAGTACCGTGGGACAGTTGTATGGCTACACCTTC
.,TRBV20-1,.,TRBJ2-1,CSAIDGYNEQFF,TGCAGTGCTATTGACGGCTACAATGAGCAGTTCTTC
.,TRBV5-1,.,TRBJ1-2,CASSLAPGRYGYTF,TGCGCCAGCAGCTTGGCCCCAGGTCGCTATGGCTACACCTTC
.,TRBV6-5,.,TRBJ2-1,CASSLSGAYNEQFF,TGTGCCAGCAGTTTGTCCGGGGCCTACAATGAGCAGTTCTTC
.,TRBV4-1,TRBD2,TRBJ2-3,CASSQWSAGGTTDTQYF,TGCGCCAGCAGCCAGTGGTCAGCGGGGGGTACCACAGATACGCAGTATTTT
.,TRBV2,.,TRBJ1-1,CASSETGWDTEAFF,TGTGCCAGCAGTGAAACAGGGTGGGACACTGAAGCTTTCTTT
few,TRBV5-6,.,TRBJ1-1,CASSLEESEAFF,TGTGCCAGCAGCTTGGAGGAGTCCGAAGCTTTCTTT
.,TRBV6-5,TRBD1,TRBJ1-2,CASRGAGTVNYGYTF,TGTGCCAGCAGAGGCGCCGGGACAGTGAACTATGGCTACACCTTC
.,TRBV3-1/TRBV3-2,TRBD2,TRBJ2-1,CASSQMASRGLAANNEQFF,TGTGCCAGCAGCCAAATGGCATCTCGGGGACTAGCGGCCAACAATGAGCAGTTCTTC
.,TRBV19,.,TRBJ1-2,CASSISQGGNYGYTF,TGTGCCAGTAGTATAAGTCAGGGAGGTAACTATGGCTACACCTTC
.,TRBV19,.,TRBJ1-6,CASRGQAYNSPLHF,TGTGCCAGTAGGGGACAAGCTTATAATTCACCCCTCCACTTT